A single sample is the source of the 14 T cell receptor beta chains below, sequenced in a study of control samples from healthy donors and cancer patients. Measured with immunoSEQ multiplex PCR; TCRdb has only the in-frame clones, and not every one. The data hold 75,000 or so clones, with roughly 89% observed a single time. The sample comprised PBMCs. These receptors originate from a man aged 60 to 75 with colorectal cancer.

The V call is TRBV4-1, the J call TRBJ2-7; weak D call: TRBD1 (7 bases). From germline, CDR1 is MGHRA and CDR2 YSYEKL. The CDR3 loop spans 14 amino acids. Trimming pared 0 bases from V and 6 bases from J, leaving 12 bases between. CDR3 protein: CASSQDGGGGEQYF. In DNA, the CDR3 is TGCGCCAGCAGCCAAGATGGAGGGGGCGGCGAGCAGTACTTC.

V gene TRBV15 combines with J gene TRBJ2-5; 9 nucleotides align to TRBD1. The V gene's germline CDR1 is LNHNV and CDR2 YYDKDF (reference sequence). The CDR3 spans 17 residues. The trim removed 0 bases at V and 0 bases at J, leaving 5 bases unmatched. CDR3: CATSRDGGTGNQETQYF. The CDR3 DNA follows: TGTGCCACCAGCAGAGATGGTGGGACAGGGAACCAAGAGACCCAGTACTTC. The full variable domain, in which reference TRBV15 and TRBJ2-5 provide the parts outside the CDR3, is DAMVIQNPRYQVTQFGKPVTLSCSQTLNHNVMYWYQQKSSQAPKLLFHYYDKDFNNEADTPDNFQSRRPNTSFCFLDIRSPGLGDTAMYLCATSRDGGTGNQETQYFGPGTRLLVL.

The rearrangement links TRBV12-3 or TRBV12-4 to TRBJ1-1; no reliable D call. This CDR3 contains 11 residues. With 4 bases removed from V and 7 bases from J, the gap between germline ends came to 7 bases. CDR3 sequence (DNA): TGTGCCAGCAGTTGGGGAGATGAAGCTTTCTTT. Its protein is CASSWGDEAFF.

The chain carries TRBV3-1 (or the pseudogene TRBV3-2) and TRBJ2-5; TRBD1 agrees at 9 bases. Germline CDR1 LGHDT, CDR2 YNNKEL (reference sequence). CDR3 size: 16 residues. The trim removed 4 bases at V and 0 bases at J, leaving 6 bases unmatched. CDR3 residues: CASSPRQGGYQETQYF. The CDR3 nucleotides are TGTGCCAGCAGCCCTCGACAGGGGGGGTACCAAGAGACCCAGTACTTC.

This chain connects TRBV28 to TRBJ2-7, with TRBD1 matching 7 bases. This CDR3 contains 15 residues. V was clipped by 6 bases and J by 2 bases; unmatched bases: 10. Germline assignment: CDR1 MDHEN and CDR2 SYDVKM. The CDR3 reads CASRTGTETAYEQYF. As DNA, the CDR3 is TGTGCCAGCAGGACCGGGACAGAGACTGCCTACGAGCAGTACTTC.

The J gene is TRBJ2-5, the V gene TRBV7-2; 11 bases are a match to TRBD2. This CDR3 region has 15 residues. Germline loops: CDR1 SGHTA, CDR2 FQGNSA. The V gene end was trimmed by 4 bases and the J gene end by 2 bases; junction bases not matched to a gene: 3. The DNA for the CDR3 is TGTGCCAGCAGCTCCGGGACTAGCGGACAAGAGACCCAGTACTTC. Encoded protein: CASSSGTSGQETQYF.

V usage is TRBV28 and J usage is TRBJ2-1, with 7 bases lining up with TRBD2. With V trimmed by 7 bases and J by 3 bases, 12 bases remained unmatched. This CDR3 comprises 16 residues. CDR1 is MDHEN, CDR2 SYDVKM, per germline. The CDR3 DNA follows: TGTGCCAGCACAACCGGAGGGGTAGCGGGCTACAATGAGCAGTTCTTC. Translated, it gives CASTTGGVAGYNEQFF.

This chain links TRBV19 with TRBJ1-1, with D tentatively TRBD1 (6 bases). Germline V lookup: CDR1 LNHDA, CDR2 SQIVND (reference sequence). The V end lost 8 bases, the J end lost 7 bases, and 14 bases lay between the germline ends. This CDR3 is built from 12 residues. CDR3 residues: CASYRTVSEAFF. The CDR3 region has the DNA TGTGCCAGTTACAGGACAGTCAGTGAAGCTTTCTTT.

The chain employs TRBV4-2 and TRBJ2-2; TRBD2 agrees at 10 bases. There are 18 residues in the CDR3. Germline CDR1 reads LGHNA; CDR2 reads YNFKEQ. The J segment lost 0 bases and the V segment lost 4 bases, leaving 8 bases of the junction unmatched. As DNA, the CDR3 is TGTGCCAGCAGCCCTAATCCTAGCGGGGGCCCGAACACCGGGGAGCTGTTTTTT. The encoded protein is CASSPNPSGGPNTGELFF.

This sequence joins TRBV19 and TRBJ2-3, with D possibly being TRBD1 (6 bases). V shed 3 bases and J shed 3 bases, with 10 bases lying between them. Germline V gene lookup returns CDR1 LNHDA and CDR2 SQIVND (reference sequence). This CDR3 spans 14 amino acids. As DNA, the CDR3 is TGTGCCAGTAGTATGGGCCAGGGGACAGATACGCAGTATTTT. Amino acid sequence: CASSMGQGTDTQYF.

CDR3 residues: CASSYARTVMNTGELFF. CDR3 nucleotides: TGTGCCAGCAGTTACGCGAGGACGGTGATGAACACCGGGGAGCTGTTTTTT. The chain carries TRBV6-2 or TRBV6-3 and TRBJ2-2, with D hard to call. This CDR3 has 17 amino acids. Germline CDR1 reads MNHEY; CDR2 reads SVGEGT. Trimming removed 2 bases from V and 1 base from J, with 14 bases in between.

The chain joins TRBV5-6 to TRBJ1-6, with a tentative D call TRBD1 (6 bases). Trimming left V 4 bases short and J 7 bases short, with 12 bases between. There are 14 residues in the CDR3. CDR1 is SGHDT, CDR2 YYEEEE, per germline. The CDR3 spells CASSRGFYNSPLHF. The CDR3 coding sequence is TGTGCCAGCAGCAGGGGGTTTTACAATTCACCCCTCCACTTT.

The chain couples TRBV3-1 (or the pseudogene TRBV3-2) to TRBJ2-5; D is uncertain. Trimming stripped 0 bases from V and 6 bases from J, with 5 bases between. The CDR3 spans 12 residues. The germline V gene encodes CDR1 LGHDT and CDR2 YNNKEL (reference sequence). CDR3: CASSQDGKTQYF. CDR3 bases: TGTGCCAGCAGCCAAGATGGAAAGACCCAGTACTTC.

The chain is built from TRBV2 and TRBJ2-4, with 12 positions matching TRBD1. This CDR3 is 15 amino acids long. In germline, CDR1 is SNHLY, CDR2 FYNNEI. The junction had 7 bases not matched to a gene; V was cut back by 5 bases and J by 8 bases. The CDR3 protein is CASSRDRGRRDIQYF. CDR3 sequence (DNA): TGTGCCAGCAGTAGGGACAGGGGGCGCAGGGACATTCAGTACTTC.